The rows below give T cell receptor beta chains drawn from one sample of a study of blood T cell repertoires in COVID-19. Clones were read by immunoSEQ multiplex PCR, and TCRdb kept only the in-frame ones, dropping some. The sample contains about 130,000 clones, about 88% of which appear only once. Material for sequencing was peripheral blood. Receptors originate from a man between 60 and 70 years old with COVID-19, enrolled during active disease. Each CDR3 is given with its conserved first and last residue. D genes are given only for firm matches. Size values are once, few and many counts, or a class for expanded clones, and some rows have none.

CDR3aa,CDR3nt,len,d_gene,v_gene,j_gene,abundance
CASSLLTSVYEQYF,TGCGCCAGCAGCTTGTTGACATCCGTCTACGAGCAGTACTTC,14,NA,TRBV5-1,TRBJ2-7,NA
CASSPTGQYQETQYF,TGTGCCAGCTCCCCGACAGGGCAGTACCAAGAGACCCAGTACTTC,15,TRBD1,TRBV18,TRBJ2-5,once
CSASIPSGGSTDTQYF,TGCAGTGCTAGTATCCCCAGCGGGGGTAGCACAGATACGCAGTATTTT,16,TRBD2,TRBV20-1,TRBJ2-3,NA
CASSSLAGANTGELFF,TGTGCCAGCAGCTCACTAGCGGGAGCCAACACCGGGGAGCTGTTTTTT,16,TRBD2,TRBV5-6,TRBJ2-2,NA
CASTRTPGQGAWVTEAFF,TGTGCCTCGACCAGAACACCGGGACAGGGGGCTTGGGTCACTGAAGCTTTCTTT,18,TRBD1,TRBV30,TRBJ1-1,NA
CASSSGLAEVYEQYF,TGTGCCAGCAGCTCCGGACTAGCGGAGGTCTACGAGCAGTACTTC,15,TRBD2,TRBV7-9,TRBJ2-7,NA
CASSLEEGAFYYEQYF,TGTGCCAGCAGCTTAGAAGAGGGGGCCTTTTACTACGAGCAGTACTTC,16,TRBD1,TRBV11-2,TRBJ2-7,NA
CASRGGGQGAYEQYF,TGTGCCAGCAGGGGAGGGGGACAGGGTGCCTACGAGCAGTACTTC,15,TRBD1,TRBV13,TRBJ2-7,once
CASSPAGAFLQDEQFF,TGTGCCAGCAGCCCGGCGGGAGCCTTCCTTCAGGATGAGCAGTTCTTC,16,TRBD2,TRBV4-2,TRBJ2-1,NA
CASSGPGQGVAYGYTF,TGTGCCAGCAGCGGACCCGGACAGGGTGTGGCCTATGGCTACACCTTC,16,TRBD1,TRBV9,TRBJ1-2,NA
CATSDSYGYTF,TGTGCCACCAGTGACTCCTATGGCTACACCTTC,11,NA,TRBV24-1,TRBJ1-2,NA
CASSPTVNTEAFF,TGTGCCAGCAGTCCGACAGTGAACACTGAAGCTTTCTTT,13,NA,TRBV7-9,TRBJ1-1,NA
CASSLGSREAGDTQYF,TGCGCCAGCAGCTTGGGGTCGCGGGAGGCTGGAGATACGCAGTATTTT,16,TRBD2,TRBV5-1,TRBJ2-3,NA
CASSQFLASYEQYF,TGTGCCAGCAGCCAATTCCTTGCTAGCTACGAGCAGTACTTC,14,NA,TRBV3-1/TRBV3-2,TRBJ2-7,NA
CASSTSLAPTCGTGGYGYGYTF,TGTGCCAGCAGCACATCCCTTGCCCCCACATGCGGGACAGGGGGCTACGGCTATGGCTACACCTTC,22,NA,TRBV21-1,TRBJ1-2,once
CASSYSRQETQYF,TGTGCCAGCAGTTACTCGAGACAAGAGACCCAGTACTTC,13,NA,TRBV6-5,TRBJ2-5,NA
CAISRTGETGEQYF,TGTGCCATCAGTAGGACAGGGGAGACTGGTGAGCAGTACTTC,14,TRBD1,TRBV10-3,TRBJ2-7,NA
CASSLTSWNEQFF,TGTGCCAGCTCACTGACTAGCTGGAATGAGCAGTTCTTC,13,TRBD2,TRBV18,TRBJ2-1,NA
CASSESYSNQPQHF,TGTGCCAGCAGTGAGTCCTATAGCAATCAGCCCCAGCATTTT,14,NA,TRBV2,TRBJ1-5,many
CAIGTGGNTIYF,TGTGCCATCGGGACAGGGGGGAACACCATATATTTT,12,TRBD1,TRBV10-3,TRBJ1-3,NA
CASSLDGGLEAYNEQFF,TGTGCCAGCAGCTTAGATGGCGGACTAGAGGCCTACAATGAGCAGTTCTTC,17,TRBD2,TRBV11-2,TRBJ2-1,once
CASSIGTSYNEQFF,TGCGCCAGCAGCATCGGGACTTCCTACAATGAGCAGTTCTTC,14,NA,TRBV5-1,TRBJ2-1,NA
CASSSGGRNQPQHF,TGTGCCAGCAGCTCAGGGGGACGCAATCAGCCCCAGCATTTT,14,TRBD1,TRBV28,TRBJ1-5,NA
CASSMDRLGEKLFF,TGTGCCAGCAGCATGGACAGACTAGGTGAAAAACTGTTTTTT,14,NA,TRBV5-4,TRBJ1-4,NA
CASSPQATEAFF,TGTGCCAGCAGCCCGCAGGCTACTGAAGCTTTCTTT,12,NA,TRBV11-3,TRBJ1-1,NA
CASSQDPTDTQYF,TGCGCCAGCAGCCAAGATCCTACAGATACGCAGTATTTT,13,NA,TRBV4-3,TRBJ2-3,NA
CASSSGQGGTEAFF,TGCGCCAGCAGCTCGGGACAGGGTGGCACTGAAGCTTTCTTT,14,TRBD1,TRBV5-1,TRBJ1-1,NA
CASSQGIRGADTQYF,TGTGCCAGCAGCCAAGGAATCAGGGGGGCAGATACGCAGTATTTT,15,NA,TRBV3-1/TRBV3-2,TRBJ2-3,NA
CASRLSLAGENEQFF,TGCGCCAGCAGACTTTCCCTAGCGGGAGAAAATGAGCAGTTCTTC,15,TRBD2,TRBV5-1,TRBJ2-1,NA
CASSLEAGGGNEQFF,TGTGCCAGCAGCTTGGAAGCGGGGGGGGGCAATGAGCAGTTCTTC,15,TRBD2,TRBV5-4,TRBJ2-1,few
CASRFDRGGGGELFF,TGTGCCAGCAGATTCGACAGGGGGGGTGGCGGGGAGCTGTTTTTT,15,TRBD1,TRBV5-4,TRBJ2-2,NA
CASSSGLAGVGDTQYF,TGTGCCAGCAGCTCAGGACTAGCGGGAGTAGGAGATACGCAGTATTTT,16,TRBD2,TRBV7-2,TRBJ2-3,NA
CASSQGAVSGQETQYF,TGTGCCAGCAGCCAAGGCGCGGTCAGCGGCCAAGAGACCCAGTACTTC,16,NA,TRBV3-1/TRBV3-2,TRBJ2-5,NA
CASRGTGSRAHQPQHF,TGTGCCAGCAGGGGGACAGGGTCGAGAGCGCATCAGCCCCAGCATTTT,16,TRBD1,TRBV3-1/TRBV3-2,TRBJ1-5,NA
CASSPQGSTEAFF,TGTGCCAGCTCACCGCAGGGAAGCACTGAAGCTTTCTTT,13,NA,TRBV18,TRBJ1-1,NA
CASSLGRQETQYF,TGTGCCAGCAGCTTAGGTAGACAAGAGACCCAGTACTTC,13,NA,TRBV13,TRBJ2-5,NA
CASSLRESEQYF,TGTGCCAGCAGCCTCAGGGAAAGCGAGCAGTACTTC,12,NA,TRBV12-3/TRBV12-4,TRBJ2-7,NA
CASSVGGRSAYNSPLHF,TGTGCCAGCAGCGTAGGGGGCAGAAGCGCCTATAATTCACCCCTCCACTTT,17,NA,TRBV9,TRBJ1-6,NA
CASSQETSGRSGDEQFF,TGCGCCAGCAGCCAAGAAACCAGCGGGAGATCCGGGGATGAGCAGTTCTTC,17,TRBD2,TRBV4-1,TRBJ2-1,NA
CASSLRGAREPEAFF,TGTGCCAGCAGCTTAAGAGGGGCTCGGGAGCCTGAAGCTTTCTTT,15,NA,TRBV11-2,TRBJ1-1,NA
CASSVDGGPGELFF,TGTGCCAGCAGCGTAGACGGGGGTCCCGGGGAGCTGTTTTTT,14,NA,TRBV9,TRBJ2-2,NA
CASSGRVDSQPQHF,TGTGCCAGCTCCGGACGGGTGGACAGTCAGCCCCAGCATTTT,14,NA,TRBV18,TRBJ1-5,NA
CASSDLRGSYNEQFF,TGCGCCAGCAGTGATTTAAGGGGCTCCTACAATGAGCAGTTCTTC,15,NA,TRBV10-1,TRBJ2-1,NA
CASTPGLPGGDTGELFF,TGCGCCAGCACTCCGGGACTCCCCGGCGGGGACACCGGGGAGCTGTTTTTT,17,NA,TRBV5-1,TRBJ2-2,NA
CASTSTGNTEAFF,TGTGCCAGCACCTCGACAGGGAACACTGAAGCTTTCTTT,13,NA,TRBV2,TRBJ1-1,NA
CASSQDTGLAVPNEQFF,TGCGCCAGCAGCCAAGACACGGGACTAGCTGTCCCCAATGAGCAGTTCTTC,17,TRBD2,TRBV4-1,TRBJ2-1,NA
CASSPNRDRDYGYTF,TGTGCCAGCTCACCAAACCGGGACAGGGACTATGGCTACACCTTC,15,TRBD1,TRBV18,TRBJ1-2,NA